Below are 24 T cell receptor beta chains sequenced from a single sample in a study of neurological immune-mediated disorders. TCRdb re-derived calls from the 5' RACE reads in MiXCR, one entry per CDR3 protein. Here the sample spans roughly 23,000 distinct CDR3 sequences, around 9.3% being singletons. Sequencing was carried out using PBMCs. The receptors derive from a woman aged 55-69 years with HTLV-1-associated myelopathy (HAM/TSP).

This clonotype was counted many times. DNA for the CDR3: TGCGCCAGCACCGTAGAGGGCCCCTCCTACAATGAGCAGTTCTTC. Protein: CASTVEGPSYNEQFF. The V gene is TRBV5-1, the J gene TRBJ2-1, with D possibly matching TRBD2 (5 bases). This CDR3 contains 15 residues. Germline CDR1 SGHRS, CDR2 YFSETQ. The germline V and J ends were trimmed by 6 bases and 0 bases, with 13 bases remaining between them.

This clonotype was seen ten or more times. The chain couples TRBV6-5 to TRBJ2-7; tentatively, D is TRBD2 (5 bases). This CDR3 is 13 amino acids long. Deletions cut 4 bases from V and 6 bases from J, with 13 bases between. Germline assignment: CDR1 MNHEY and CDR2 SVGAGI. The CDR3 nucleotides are TGTGCCAGCAGTTCCGGACTGCTTCTCGAGCAGTACTTC. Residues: CASSSGLLLEQYF.

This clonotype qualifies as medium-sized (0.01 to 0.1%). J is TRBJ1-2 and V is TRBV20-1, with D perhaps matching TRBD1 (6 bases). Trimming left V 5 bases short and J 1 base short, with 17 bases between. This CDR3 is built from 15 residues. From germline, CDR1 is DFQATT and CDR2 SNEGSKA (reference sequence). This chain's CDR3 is CSASPQGPNNYGYTF. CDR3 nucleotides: TGCAGTGCTTCCCCACAGGGACCAAATAACTATGGCTACACCTTC.

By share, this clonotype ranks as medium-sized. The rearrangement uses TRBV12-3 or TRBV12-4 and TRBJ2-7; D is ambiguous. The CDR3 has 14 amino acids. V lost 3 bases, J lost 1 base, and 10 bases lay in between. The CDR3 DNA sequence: TGTGCCAGCAGTTTTCGGACGGGTTCCTACGAGCAGTACTTC. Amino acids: CASSFRTGSYEQYF.

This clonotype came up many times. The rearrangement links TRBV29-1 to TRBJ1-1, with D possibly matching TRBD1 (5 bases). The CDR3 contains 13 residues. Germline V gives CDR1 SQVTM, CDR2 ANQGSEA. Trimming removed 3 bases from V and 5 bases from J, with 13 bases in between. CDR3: CSVEGLERTEAFF. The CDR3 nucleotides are TGCAGCGTTGAGGGACTCGAGAGAACTGAAGCTTTCTTT.

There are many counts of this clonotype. The CDR3: CSTGLAFNEQFF. The CDR3 DNA sequence: TGCAGTACCGGACTAGCATTCAATGAGCAGTTCTTC. The chain joins TRBV20-1 to TRBJ2-1; 8 bases match TRBD2. CDR3 length: 12 residues. The V and J ends lost 8 bases and 6 bases, in that order; junction bases with no gene match: 6. CDR1 and CDR2 (germline): DFQATT, SNEGSKA (reference sequence).

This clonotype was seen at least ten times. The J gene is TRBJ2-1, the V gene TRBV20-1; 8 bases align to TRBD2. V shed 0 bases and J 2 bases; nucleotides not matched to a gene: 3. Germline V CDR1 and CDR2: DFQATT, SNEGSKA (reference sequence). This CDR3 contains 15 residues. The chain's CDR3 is CSARDAGGPYNEQFF. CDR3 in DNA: TGCAGTGCTAGAGATGCGGGGGGACCCTACAATGAGCAGTTCTTC.

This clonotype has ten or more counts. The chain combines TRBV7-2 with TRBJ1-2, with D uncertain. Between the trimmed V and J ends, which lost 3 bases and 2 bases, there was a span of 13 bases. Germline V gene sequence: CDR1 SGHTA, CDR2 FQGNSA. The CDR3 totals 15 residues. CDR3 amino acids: CASSFSLARNYGYTF. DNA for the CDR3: TGTGCCAGCAGCTTTTCTTTAGCGCGGAACTATGGCTACACCTTC.

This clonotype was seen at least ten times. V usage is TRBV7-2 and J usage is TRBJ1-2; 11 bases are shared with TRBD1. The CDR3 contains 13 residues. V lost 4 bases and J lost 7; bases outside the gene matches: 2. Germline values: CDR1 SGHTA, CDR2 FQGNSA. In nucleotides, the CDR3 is TGTGCCAGCAGCTGGGACAGGGGGATTGGCTACACCTTC. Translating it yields CASSWDRGIGYTF.

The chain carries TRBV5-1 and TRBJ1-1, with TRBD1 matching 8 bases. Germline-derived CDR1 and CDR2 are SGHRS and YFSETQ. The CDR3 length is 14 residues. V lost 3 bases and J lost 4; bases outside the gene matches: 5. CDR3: CASSSLTGGTEAFF. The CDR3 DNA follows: TGCGCCAGCAGCTCTCTAACAGGGGGCACTGAAGCTTTCTTT.

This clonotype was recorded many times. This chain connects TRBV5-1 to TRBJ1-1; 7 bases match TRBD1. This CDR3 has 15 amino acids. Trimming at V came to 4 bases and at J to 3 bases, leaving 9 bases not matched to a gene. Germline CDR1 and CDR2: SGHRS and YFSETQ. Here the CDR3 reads CASSPTGNAHTEAFF. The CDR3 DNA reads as TGCGCCAGCAGCCCGACAGGGAATGCGCACACTGAAGCTTTCTTT.

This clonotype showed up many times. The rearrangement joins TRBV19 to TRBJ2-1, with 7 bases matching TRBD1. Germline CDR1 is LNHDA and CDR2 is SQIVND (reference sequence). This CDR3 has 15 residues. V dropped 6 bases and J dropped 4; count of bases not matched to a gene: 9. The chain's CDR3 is CASSLTGEGYNEQFF. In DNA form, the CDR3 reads TGTGCCAGTAGCCTAACAGGGGAAGGTTACAATGAGCAGTTCTTC. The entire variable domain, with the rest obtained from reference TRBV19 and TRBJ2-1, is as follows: DGGITQSPKYLFRKEGQNVTLSCEQNLNHDAMYWYRQDPGQGLRLIYYSQIVNDFQKGDIAEGYSVSREKKESFPLTVTSAQKNPTAFYLCASSLTGEGYNEQFFGPGTRLTVL.

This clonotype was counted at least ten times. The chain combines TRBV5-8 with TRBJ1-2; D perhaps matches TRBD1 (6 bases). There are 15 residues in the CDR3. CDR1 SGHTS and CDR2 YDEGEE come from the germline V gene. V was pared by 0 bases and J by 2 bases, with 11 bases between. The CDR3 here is CASSLGPGANYGYTF. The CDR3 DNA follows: TGTGCCAGCAGCTTGGGGCCGGGGGCAAACTATGGCTACACCTTC. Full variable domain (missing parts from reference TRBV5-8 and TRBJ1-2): EAGVTQSPTHLIKTRGQQATLRCSPISGHTSVYWYQQALGLGLQFLLWYDEGEERNRGNFPPRFSGRQFPNYSSELNVNALELEDSALYLCASSLGPGANYGYTFGSGTRLTVV.

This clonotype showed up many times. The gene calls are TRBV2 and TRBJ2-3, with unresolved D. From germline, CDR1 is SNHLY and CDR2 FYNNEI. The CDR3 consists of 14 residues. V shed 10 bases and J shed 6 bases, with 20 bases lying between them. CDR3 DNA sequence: TGTGCCATATCAGGATTTTCACCTGGGGATACGCAGTATTTT. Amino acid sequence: CAISGFSPGDTQYF.

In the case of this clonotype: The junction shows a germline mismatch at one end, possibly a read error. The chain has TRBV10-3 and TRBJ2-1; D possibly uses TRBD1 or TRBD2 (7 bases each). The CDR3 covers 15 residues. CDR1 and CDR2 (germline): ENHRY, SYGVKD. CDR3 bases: TGTGCCATCAATGAGCAGGGGGGGTCCTACAATGAGCAGTTCTTC. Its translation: CAINEQGGSYNEQFF.

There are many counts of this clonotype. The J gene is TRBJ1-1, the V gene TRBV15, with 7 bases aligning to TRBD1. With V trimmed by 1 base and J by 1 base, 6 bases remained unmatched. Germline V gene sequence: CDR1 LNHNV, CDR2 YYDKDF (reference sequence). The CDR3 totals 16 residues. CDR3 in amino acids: CATSRGRQGQNTEAFF. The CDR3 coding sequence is TGTGCCACCAGCAGAGGTCGACAGGGACAGAACACTGAAGCTTTCTTT.

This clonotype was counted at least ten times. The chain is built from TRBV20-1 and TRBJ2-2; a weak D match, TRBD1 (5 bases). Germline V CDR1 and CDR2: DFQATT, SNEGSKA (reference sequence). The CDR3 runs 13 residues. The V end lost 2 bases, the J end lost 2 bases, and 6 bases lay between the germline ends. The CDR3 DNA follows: TGCAGTGCTAGAAGGGGAAACACCGGGGAGCTGTTTTTT. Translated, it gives CSARRGNTGELFF.

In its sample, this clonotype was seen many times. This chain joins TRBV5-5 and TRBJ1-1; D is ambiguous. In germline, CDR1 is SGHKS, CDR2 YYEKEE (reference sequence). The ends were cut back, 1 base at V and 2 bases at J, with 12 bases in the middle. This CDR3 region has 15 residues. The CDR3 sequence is CASSLMVGGNTEAFF. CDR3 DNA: TGTGCCAGCAGCTTGATGGTGGGAGGAAACACTGAAGCTTTCTTT. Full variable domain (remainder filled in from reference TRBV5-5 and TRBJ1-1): DAGVTQSPTHLIKTRGQQVTLRCSPISGHKSVSWYQQVLGQGPQFIFQYYEKEERGRGNFPDRFSARQFPNYSSELNVNALLLGDSALYLCASSLMVGGNTEAFFGQGTRLTVV.

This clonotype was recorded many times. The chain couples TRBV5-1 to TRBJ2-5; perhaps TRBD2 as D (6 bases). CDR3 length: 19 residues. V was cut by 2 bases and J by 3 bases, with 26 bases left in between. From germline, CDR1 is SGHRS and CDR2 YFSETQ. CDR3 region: CASSLGLLFVGGTKETQYF. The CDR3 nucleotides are TGCGCCAGCAGCTTAGGGCTACTTTTCGTCGGGGGAACCAAAGAGACCCAGTACTTC.

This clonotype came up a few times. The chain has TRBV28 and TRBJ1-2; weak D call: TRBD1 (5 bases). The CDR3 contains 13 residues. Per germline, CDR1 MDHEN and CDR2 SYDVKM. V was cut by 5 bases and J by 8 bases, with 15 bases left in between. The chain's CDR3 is CASSEGRGRGYTF. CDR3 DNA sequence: TGTGCCAGCAGTGAGGGTCGGGGGAGAGGCTACACCTTC.

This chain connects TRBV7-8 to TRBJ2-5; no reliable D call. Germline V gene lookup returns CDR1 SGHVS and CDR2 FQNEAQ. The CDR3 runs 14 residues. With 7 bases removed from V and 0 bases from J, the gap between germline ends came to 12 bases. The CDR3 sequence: CASNNGLYQETQYF. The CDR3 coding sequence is TGTGCCAGCAACAACGGGCTGTACCAAGAGACCCAGTACTTC.

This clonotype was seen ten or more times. In nucleotides, the CDR3 is TGCGCCAGCAGCGGAGGGGCTGGTGAAAAACTGTTTTTT. This translates into CASSGGAGEKLFF. V is TRBV5-1 and J is TRBJ1-4, with a weak D call TRBD1 (5 bases). The CDR3 is 13 residues long. Trimming removed 4 bases at V and 7 bases at J, with 11 bases between. Germline CDR1 SGHRS, CDR2 YFSETQ.

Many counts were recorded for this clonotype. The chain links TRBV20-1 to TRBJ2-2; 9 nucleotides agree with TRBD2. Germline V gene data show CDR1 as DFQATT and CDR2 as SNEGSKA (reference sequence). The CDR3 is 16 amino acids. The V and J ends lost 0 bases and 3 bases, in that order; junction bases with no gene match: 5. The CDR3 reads CSAREPVAGDTGELFF. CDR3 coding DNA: TGCAGTGCTAGAGAACCCGTAGCGGGGGACACCGGGGAGCTGTTTTTT.

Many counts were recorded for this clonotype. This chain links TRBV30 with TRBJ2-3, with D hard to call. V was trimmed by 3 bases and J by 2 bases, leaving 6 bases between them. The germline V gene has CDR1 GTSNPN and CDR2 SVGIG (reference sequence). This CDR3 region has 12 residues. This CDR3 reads CAWSPDTDTQYF. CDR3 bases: TGTGCCTGGAGCCCGGACACAGATACGCAGTATTTT.